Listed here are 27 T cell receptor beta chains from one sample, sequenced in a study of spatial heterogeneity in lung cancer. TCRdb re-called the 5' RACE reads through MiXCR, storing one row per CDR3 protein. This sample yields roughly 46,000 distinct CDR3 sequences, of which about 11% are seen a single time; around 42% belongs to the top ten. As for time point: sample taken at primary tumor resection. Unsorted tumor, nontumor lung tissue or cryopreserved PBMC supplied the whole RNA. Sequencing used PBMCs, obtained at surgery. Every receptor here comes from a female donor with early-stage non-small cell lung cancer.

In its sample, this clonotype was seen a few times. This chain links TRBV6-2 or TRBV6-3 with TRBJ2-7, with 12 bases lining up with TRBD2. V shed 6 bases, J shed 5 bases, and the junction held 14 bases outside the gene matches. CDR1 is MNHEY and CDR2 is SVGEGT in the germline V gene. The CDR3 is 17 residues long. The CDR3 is CASSREMLAGGLDEQYF. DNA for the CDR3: TGTGCCAGCAGCCGTGAGATGCTAGCGGGGGGGCTCGACGAGCAGTACTTC.

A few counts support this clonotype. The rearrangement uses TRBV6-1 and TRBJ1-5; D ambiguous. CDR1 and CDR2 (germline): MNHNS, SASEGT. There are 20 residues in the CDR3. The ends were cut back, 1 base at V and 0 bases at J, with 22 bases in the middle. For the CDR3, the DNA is TGTGCCAGCAGTGAAGAAAGATCACGACGGCAACGCTATAGCAATCAGCCCCAGCATTTT. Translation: CASSEERSRRQRYSNQPQHF.

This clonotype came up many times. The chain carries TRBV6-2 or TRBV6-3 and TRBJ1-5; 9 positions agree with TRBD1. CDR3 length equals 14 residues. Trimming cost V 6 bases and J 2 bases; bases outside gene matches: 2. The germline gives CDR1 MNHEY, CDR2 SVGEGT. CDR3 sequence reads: CASSRTGGNQPQHF. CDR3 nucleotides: TGTGCCAGCAGCCGGACAGGGGGCAATCAGCCCCAGCATTTT.

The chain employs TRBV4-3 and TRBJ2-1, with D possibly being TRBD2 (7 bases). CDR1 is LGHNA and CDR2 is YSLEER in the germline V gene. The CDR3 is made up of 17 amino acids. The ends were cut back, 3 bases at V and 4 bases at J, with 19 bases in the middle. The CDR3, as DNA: TGCGCCAGCAGCCATCTGTCGGCGGCGGGGGCTTACAATGAGCAGTTCTTC. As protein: CASSHLSAAGAYNEQFF.

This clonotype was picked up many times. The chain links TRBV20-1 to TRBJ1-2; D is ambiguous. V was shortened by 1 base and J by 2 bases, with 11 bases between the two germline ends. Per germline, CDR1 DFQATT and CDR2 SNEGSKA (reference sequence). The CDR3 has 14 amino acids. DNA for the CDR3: TGCAGTGCTAGAGTCCCAGGATCAAACTATGGCTACACCTTC. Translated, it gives CSARVPGSNYGYTF.

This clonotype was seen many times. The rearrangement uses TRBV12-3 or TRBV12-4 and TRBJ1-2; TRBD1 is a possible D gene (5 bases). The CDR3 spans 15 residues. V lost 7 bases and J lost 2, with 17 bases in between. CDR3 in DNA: TGTGCCAGCACCTTTCCCGGGGGAGGGAACTATGGCTACACCTTC. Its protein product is CASTFPGGGNYGYTF.

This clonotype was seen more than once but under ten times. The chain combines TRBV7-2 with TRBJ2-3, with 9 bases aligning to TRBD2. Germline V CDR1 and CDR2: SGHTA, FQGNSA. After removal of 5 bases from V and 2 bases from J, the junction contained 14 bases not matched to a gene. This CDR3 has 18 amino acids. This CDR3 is CASSARPPSGTYTDTQYF. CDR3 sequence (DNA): TGTGCCAGCAGCGCCCGCCCCCCTAGCGGGACCTACACAGATACGCAGTATTTT.

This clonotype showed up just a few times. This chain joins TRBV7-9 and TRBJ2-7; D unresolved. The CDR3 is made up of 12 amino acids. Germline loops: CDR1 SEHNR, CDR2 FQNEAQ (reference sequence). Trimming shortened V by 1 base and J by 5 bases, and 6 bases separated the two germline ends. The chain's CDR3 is CASSLVVHEQYF. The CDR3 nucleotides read TGTGCCAGCAGCTTAGTAGTCCACGAGCAGTACTTC.

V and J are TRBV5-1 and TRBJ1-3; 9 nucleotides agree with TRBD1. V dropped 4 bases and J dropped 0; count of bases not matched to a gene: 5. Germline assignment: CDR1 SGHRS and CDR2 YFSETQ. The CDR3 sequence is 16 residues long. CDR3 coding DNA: TGCGCCAGCAGCGGGACAGGGATCCTCTCTGGAAACACCATATATTTT. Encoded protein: CASSGTGILSGNTIYF.

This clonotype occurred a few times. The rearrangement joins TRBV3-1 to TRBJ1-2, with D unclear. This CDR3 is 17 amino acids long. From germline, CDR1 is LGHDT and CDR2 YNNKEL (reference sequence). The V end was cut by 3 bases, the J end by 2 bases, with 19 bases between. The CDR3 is CASSHADFRRVNYGYTF. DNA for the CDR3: TGTGCCAGCAGCCACGCCGATTTCAGGCGGGTAAACTATGGCTACACCTTC.

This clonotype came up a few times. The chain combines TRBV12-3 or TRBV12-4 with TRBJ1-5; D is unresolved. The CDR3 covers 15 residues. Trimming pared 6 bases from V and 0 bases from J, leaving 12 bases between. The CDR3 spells CASSSLEHSNQPQHF. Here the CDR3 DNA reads TGTGCCAGCAGCTCATTGGAACATAGCAATCAGCCCCAGCATTTT.

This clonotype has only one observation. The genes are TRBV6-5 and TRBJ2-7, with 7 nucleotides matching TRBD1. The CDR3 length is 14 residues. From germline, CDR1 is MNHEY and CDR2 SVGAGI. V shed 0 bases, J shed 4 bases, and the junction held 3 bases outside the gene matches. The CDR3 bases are TGTGCCAGCAGTTACTCAGGGGGCTTTTACGAGCAGTACTTC. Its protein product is CASSYSGGFYEQYF.

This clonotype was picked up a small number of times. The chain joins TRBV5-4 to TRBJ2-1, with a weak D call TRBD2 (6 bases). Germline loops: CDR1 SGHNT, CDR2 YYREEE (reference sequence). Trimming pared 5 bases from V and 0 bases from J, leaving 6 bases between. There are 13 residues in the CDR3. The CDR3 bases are TGTGCCAGCAGGGAGGGCTCCTACAATGAGCAGTTCTTC. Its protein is CASREGSYNEQFF.

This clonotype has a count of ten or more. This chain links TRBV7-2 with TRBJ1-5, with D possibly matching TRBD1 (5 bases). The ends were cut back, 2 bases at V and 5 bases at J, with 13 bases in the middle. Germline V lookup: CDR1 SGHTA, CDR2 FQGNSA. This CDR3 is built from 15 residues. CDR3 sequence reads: CASSLPPGIDQPQHF. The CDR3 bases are TGTGCCAGCAGCTTACCCCCAGGGATAGATCAGCCCCAGCATTTT.

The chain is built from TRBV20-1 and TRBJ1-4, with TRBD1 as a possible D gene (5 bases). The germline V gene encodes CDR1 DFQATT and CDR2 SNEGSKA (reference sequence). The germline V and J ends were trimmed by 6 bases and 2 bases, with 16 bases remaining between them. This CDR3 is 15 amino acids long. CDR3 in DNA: TGCAGTGCCAAGAAGAGGGGAGGGACTAATGAAAAACTGTTTTTT. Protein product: CSAKKRGGTNEKLFF.

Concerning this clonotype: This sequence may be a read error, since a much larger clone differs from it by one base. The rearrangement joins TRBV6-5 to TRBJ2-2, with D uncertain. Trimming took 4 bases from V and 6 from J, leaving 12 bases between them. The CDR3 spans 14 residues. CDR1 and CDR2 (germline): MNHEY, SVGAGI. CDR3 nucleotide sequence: TGTGCCAGCAGTTTCACCAACAAACCCGGGGAGCTGTTTTTT. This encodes CASSFTNKPGELFF.

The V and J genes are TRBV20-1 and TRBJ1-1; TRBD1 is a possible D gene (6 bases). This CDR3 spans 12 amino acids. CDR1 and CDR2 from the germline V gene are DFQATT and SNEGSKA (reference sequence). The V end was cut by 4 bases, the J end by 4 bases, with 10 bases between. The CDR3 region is CSAKRQATEAFF. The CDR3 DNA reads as TGCAGTGCTAAACGACAGGCCACTGAAGCTTTCTTT.

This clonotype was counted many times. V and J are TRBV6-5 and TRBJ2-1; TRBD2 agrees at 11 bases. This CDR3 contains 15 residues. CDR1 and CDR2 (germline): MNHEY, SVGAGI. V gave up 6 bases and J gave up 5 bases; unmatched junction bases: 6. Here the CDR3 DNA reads TGTGCCAGCAGATCGCTAGCGGGGGGCAACAATGAGCAGTTCTTC. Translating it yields CASRSLAGGNNEQFF.

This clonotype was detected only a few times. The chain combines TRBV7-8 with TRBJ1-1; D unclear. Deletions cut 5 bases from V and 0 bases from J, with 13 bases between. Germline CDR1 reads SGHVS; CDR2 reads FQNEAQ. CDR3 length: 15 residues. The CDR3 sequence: CASSQWASMNTEAFF. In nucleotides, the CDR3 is TGTGCCAGCAGCCAATGGGCCAGCATGAACACTGAAGCTTTCTTT.

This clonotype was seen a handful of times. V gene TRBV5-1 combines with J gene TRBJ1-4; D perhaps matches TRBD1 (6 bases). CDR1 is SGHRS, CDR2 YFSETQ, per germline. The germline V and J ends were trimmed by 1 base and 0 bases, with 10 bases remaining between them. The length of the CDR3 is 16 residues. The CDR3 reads CASSLPTGSTNEKLFF. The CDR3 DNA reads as TGCGCCAGCAGCTTGCCGACAGGCTCAACTAATGAAAAACTGTTTTTT.

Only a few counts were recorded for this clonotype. The CDR3 reads CASSWGGGVPVYEQYF. In nucleotides, the CDR3 is TGTGCCAGCAGTTGGGGCGGGGGGGTTCCGGTTTACGAGCAGTACTTC. V is TRBV12-3 or TRBV12-4 and J is TRBJ2-7; 9 positions agree with TRBD2. V gave up 4 bases and J gave up 4 bases; unmatched junction bases: 11. CDR3 length equals 16 residues.

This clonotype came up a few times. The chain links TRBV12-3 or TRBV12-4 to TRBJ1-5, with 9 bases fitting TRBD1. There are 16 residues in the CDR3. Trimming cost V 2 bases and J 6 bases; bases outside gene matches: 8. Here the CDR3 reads CASSLRGQGLGQPQHF. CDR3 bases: TGTGCCAGCAGTTTACGGGGACAGGGTCTGGGTCAGCCCCAGCATTTT.

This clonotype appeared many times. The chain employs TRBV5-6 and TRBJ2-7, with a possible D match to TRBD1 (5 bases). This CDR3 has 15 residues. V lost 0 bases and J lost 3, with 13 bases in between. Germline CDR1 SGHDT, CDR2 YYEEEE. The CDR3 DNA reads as TGTGCCAGCAGCTTGGGGACGACAGCCCACTACGAGCAGTACTTC. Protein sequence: CASSLGTTAHYEQYF.

The chain's CDR3 is CAWSVRGVNTEAFF. The CDR3 DNA reads TGTGCCTGGAGTGTACGGGGAGTGAACACTGAAGCTTTCTTT. The rearrangement uses TRBV30 and TRBJ1-1; D is unclear. The CDR3 contains 14 residues. V lost 0 bases and J 0 bases, leaving 8 bases between the germline ends. Germline-derived CDR1 and CDR2 are GTSNPN and SVGIG (reference sequence).

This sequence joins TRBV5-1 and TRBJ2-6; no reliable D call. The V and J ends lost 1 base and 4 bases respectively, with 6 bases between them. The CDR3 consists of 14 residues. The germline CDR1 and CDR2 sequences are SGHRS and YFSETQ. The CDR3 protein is CASSLLTGANVLTF. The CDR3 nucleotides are TGCGCCAGCAGCTTGTTAACAGGGGCCAACGTCCTGACTTTC. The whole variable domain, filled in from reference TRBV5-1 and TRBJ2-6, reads KAGVTQTPRYLIKTRGQQVTLSCSPISGHRSVSWYQQTPGQGLQFLFEYFSETQRNKGNFPGRFSGRQFSNSRSEMNVSTLELGDSALYLCASSLLTGANVLTFGAGSRLTVL.

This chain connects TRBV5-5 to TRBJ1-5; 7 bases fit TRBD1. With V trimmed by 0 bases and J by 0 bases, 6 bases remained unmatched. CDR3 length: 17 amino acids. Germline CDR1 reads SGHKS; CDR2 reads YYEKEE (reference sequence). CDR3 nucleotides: TGTGCCAGCAGCTTGGCCGGACAGGCCCTTAGCAATCAGCCCCAGCATTTT. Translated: CASSLAGQALSNQPQHF.

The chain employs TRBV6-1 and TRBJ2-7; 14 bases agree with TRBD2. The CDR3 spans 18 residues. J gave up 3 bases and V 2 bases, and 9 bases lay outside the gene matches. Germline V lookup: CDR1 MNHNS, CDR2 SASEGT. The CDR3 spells CASSEFPGTSGGRYEQYF. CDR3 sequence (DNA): TGTGCCAGCAGTGAATTTCCGGGGACTAGCGGGGGCCGCTACGAGCAGTACTTC.